This T cell receptor beta chain appears in the sequencing data of a study of control samples from healthy donors and cancer patients. Germline CDR1 reads SQVTM; CDR2 reads ANQGSEA. J was trimmed by 4 bases and V by 7 bases; bases with no gene match: 6. The CDR3 is 13 amino acids. Measured with immunoSEQ multiplex PCR; TCRdb has only the in-frame clones, and not every one. The data show about 46,000 clones, with about 90% seen just once and under 45% held by the top ten. This chain connects TRBV29-1 to TRBJ2-2; 7 bases are a match to TRBD1. Sequenced: PBMCs. The TCR sequence derives from a middle-aged man with head and neck cancer. The CDR3 reads CSGAGTATGELFF. CDR3 nucleotides: TGCAGCGGGGCCGGGACAGCCACCGGGGAGCTGTTTTTT.